Described below is a single T cell receptor beta chain sequence and its context. What it binds is unknown. This record comes from a study of T cell repertoires in cytomegalovirus infection. Study-wide background: Used in the study were CMV epitopes, some recently identified and HLA-C-restricted, others well-studied and HLA-B-restricted. A matching HLA type, together with CMV infection, was signaled by public TCR beta signatures. Study findings and constraints: HLA-C-restricted, CMV-specific TCR beta clonotypes were dominant ex vivo. Cumulative frequency (of public TCR beta family members) identified carriers of CMV plus the relevant HLA.

TCRdb reprocessed the reads with MiXCR, giving one entry per CDR3 protein. The data show some 800,000 distinct CDR3 sequences, with about 27% seen just once and over 10% held by the top ten. This CDR3 is 14 amino acids long. V dropped 3 bases and J dropped 10; count of bases not matched to a gene: 5. Germline V lookup: CDR1 MNHEY, CDR2 SMNVEV (reference sequence). The genes are TRBV27 and TRBJ1-6, with 8 positions matching TRBD1. The sequence was collected from a human donor in good health (CMV status not recorded). Some clones in this sample may be carry-over from other donors' samples. This specimen consisted of cultured CD8+ T cells from PBMCs, obtained from culture after CMV antigen stimulation. CDR3 bases: TGTGCCAGCAGTTTTGGGACAGGCAGGTCACCCCTCCACTTT. It translates to CASSFGTGRSPLHF.